Below are 32 T cell receptor beta chains sequenced from a single sample in a study of cytomegalovirus exposure and HLA in healthy donors. Sequencing used immunoSEQ multiplex PCR; TCRdb keeps in-frame clones, though not all of them. The table lists 200,000 to 300,000 clones, 90% of them singletons. The sequencing input was PBMCs. These receptor sequences come from a woman between 25 and 40 years old in good health and CMV-seronegative.

The chain carries TRBV7-6 and TRBJ2-1, with 11 bases matching TRBD2. Germline CDR1 is SGHVS and CDR2 is FNYEAQ. J lost 9 bases, V lost 4 bases, and 11 bases had no gene match. The CDR3 is 16 amino acids. The CDR3 is CASSSLTSGRLGEQFF. The CDR3 nucleotides are TGTGCCAGCAGCTCGCTTACTAGCGGGAGACTTGGTGAGCAGTTCTTC.

This chain joins TRBV28 and TRBJ2-1, with 8 bases lining up with TRBD2. Germline V gene data show CDR1 as MDHEN and CDR2 as SYDVKM. The CDR3 is 15 residues long. The junction had 8 bases not matched to a gene; V was cut back by 2 bases and J by 8 bases. In DNA, the CDR3 is TGTGCCAGCAGTTTACCCAGCGGGAGTGGGTATGAGCAGTTCTTC. Protein: CASSLPSGSGYEQFF.

To note about this clone: Different DNA sequences within this sample yield the same CDR3. This rearrangement joins TRBV30 to TRBJ1-1, with no clear D. Germline lookup yields CDR1 GTSNPN and CDR2 SVGIG (reference sequence). The CDR3 has 13 amino acids. Trimming cost V 0 bases and J 1 base, with 6 bases left between them. The CDR3 region is CAWSVLGNTEAFF. The DNA for the CDR3 is TGTGCCTGGAGTGTACTTGGGAACACTGAAGCTTTCTTT.

The chain employs TRBV7-3 and TRBJ2-3; 11 bases are a match to TRBD2. This CDR3 region has 14 residues. The germline gives CDR1 SGHTA, CDR2 FQGTGA. The V gene end was trimmed by 5 bases and the J gene end by 5 bases; junction bases not matched to a gene: 3. The CDR3 protein is CASSPGLAGDTQYF. The CDR3 DNA is TGTGCCAGCAGCCCCGGACTAGCGGGAGATACGCAGTATTTT.

The chain links TRBV7-9 to TRBJ2-6; D gene uncertain. The CDR3 sequence is 14 residues long. Germline lookup yields CDR1 SEHNR and CDR2 FQNEAQ (reference sequence). V lost 7 bases and J lost 0, with 7 bases in between. The CDR3 loop is CASMVNSGANVLTF. The CDR3 nucleotides are TGTGCCAGCATGGTGAACTCTGGGGCCAACGTCCTGACTTTC.

This rearrangement joins TRBV30 to TRBJ1-3; 7 nucleotides agree with TRBD1. The V gene's germline CDR1 is GTSNPN and CDR2 SVGIG (reference sequence). This CDR3 is built from 12 residues. J was trimmed by 6 bases and V by 7 bases; bases with no gene match: 6. CDR3 in amino acids: CAYAGGENTIYF. The DNA of the CDR3 is TGTGCCTACGCAGGGGGTGAAAACACCATATATTTT.

This clone was recorded only once. Other DNA sequences within the sample encode an identical CDR3. In nucleotides, the CDR3 is TGTGCCAGCAGTGAATATGGCAGAGCCCACGAGCAGTACTTC. Its translation is CASSEYGRAHEQYF. The chain recombines TRBV6-1 with TRBJ2-7, with D unclear. Germline V gene lookup returns CDR1 MNHNS and CDR2 SASEGT. The ends were cut back, 2 bases at V and 5 bases at J, with 13 bases in the middle. The CDR3 contains 14 residues.

The gene calls are TRBV7-9 and TRBJ2-7; tentative D call: TRBD1 (5 bases). Trimming left V 1 base short and J 4 bases short, with 11 bases between. The CDR3 sequence is 14 residues long. Germline CDR1 SEHNR, CDR2 FQNEAQ (reference sequence). CDR3 bases: TGTGCCAGCAGCTTAGTTCTCAGGGATTACGAGCAGTACTTC. It is translated as CASSLVLRDYEQYF.

V and J are TRBV19 and TRBJ1-4; 7 bases align to TRBD1. The junction had 10 bases not matched to a gene; V was cut back by 7 bases and J by 5 bases. Germline assignment: CDR1 LNHDA and CDR2 SQIVND (reference sequence). The CDR3 has 15 amino acids. The CDR3 nucleotides read TGTGCCAGTAACCCAGGACAGGAGAGGAATGAAAAACTGTTTTTT. Translation gives CASNPGQERNEKLFF.

The J gene is TRBJ2-3, the V gene TRBV19; 7 bases fit TRBD1. This CDR3 is 16 amino acids long. Germline V gives CDR1 LNHDA, CDR2 SQIVND (reference sequence). Germline trimming cut 6 bases from V and 6 bases from J; bases unmatched to any gene: 15. The CDR3 DNA reads as TGTGCCAGTAGCCTGACCGGGACAGACCTCGGGGATACGCAGTATTTT. This translates into CASSLTGTDLGDTQYF.

This sequence joins TRBV21-1 and TRBJ2-5; the D call of TRBD2 is as the table states it, not checked on the DNA. TRBV21-1 is termed a pseudogene. The CDR3 has 16 amino acids. This chain's CDR3 is CVPEGVSGRGQETQYF. In DNA, the CDR3 is TGTGTGCCCGAGGGGGTAAGCGGGAGAGGCCAAGAGACCCAGTACTTC.

The V call is TRBV7-6, the J call TRBJ2-7, with 8 bases fitting TRBD1. With 1 base clipped from V and 3 bases from J, the junction kept 8 bases outside the gene matches. CDR1 is SGHVS and CDR2 is FNYEAQ in the germline V gene. CDR3 size: 16 residues. The CDR3 region is CASSLEVTGGDYEQYF. CDR3 coding DNA: TGTGCCAGCAGCTTAGAAGTAACAGGGGGAGACTACGAGCAGTACTTC.

The rearrangement joins TRBV29-1 to TRBJ1-1, with TRBD1 as a possible D gene (6 bases). The length of the CDR3 is 14 residues. Trimming shortened V by 3 bases and J by 2 bases, and 13 bases separated the two germline ends. Germline assignment: CDR1 SQVTM and CDR2 ANQGSEA. DNA of the CDR3: TGCAGCGTTGATAGCGGGACACTCAACACTGAAGCTTTCTTT. Its translation: CSVDSGTLNTEAFF.

This chain links TRBV11-3 with TRBJ2-5, with a tentative D call TRBD1 (5 bases). This CDR3 region has 15 residues. The germline V and J ends were trimmed by 3 bases and 4 bases, with 15 bases remaining between them. The germline gives CDR1 SGHNT, CDR2 YENEEA. This CDR3 is CASSLPAWGRETQYF. CDR3 DNA sequence: TGTGCCAGCAGCTTGCCCGCCTGGGGCAGAGAGACCCAGTACTTC.

This clone is a singleton in its sample. The V call is TRBV28, the J call TRBJ2-3; possibly TRBD1 for D (6 bases). The V and J ends lost 4 bases and 6 bases respectively, with 14 bases between them. Germline V lookup: CDR1 MDHEN, CDR2 SYDVKM. The CDR3 has 14 amino acids. CDR3 region: CASSSRRGMDTQYF. CDR3 in DNA: TGTGCCAGCAGTTCACGCAGGGGAATGGATACGCAGTATTTT.

The V gene is TRBV20-1, the J gene TRBJ2-7; D might be TRBD1 or TRBD2, each matching 5 bases. Trimming stripped 4 bases from V and 5 bases from J, with 9 bases between. CDR3 length equals 11 residues. Germline CDR1 is DFQATT and CDR2 is SNEGSKA (reference sequence). The CDR3 coding sequence is TGCAGTGCTATAAGGGACCACGAGCAGTACTTC. It codes for CSAIRDHEQYF.

This clone was detected once. V gene TRBV25-1 combines with J gene TRBJ2-2; TRBD2 aligns across 10 bases. The ends lost 4 bases at V and 8 bases at J; junction bases unmatched: 4. From germline, CDR1 is MGHDK and CDR2 SYGVNS. The CDR3 is made up of 14 amino acids. The CDR3 bases are TGTGCCAGCAGTGTATTTAGCGGGAGGGGGGAGCTGTTTTTT. This gives the protein CASSVFSGRGELFF.

This clone occurred many times. The CDR3 sequence is CASSSGTGNTGELFF. The CDR3 nucleotides are TGCGCCAGCAGTTCCGGGACAGGAAACACCGGGGAGCTGTTTTTT. The chain is built from TRBV5-1 and TRBJ2-2; 8 bases align to TRBD1. The CDR3 consists of 15 residues. From germline, CDR1 is SGHRS and CDR2 YFSETQ. J was trimmed by 2 bases and V by 5 bases; bases with no gene match: 5.

V gene TRBV5-6 combines with J gene TRBJ2-7; D may be TRBD1 (5 bases). Trimming took off 4 bases at V and 0 bases at J, with 14 bases between the two ends. Germline loops: CDR1 SGHDT, CDR2 YYEEEE. The CDR3 length is 15 residues. CDR3 residues: CASSQDKLFSYEQYF. CDR3 nucleotide sequence: TGTGCCAGCAGCCAGGACAAACTATTCTCCTACGAGCAGTACTTC.

The CDR3 region has the DNA TGTGCCAGCAGCTTAGGGCCGGGATGGACTGAAGCTTTCTTT. It encodes CASSLGPGWTEAFF. The chain has TRBV7-8 and TRBJ1-1; no clear D gene. The V and J ends lost 1 base and 5 bases respectively, with 11 bases between them. CDR3 size: 14 residues. The germline V gene has CDR1 SGHVS and CDR2 FQNEAQ.

The chain uses TRBV29-1 and TRBJ2-2; 7 nucleotides agree with TRBD2. J was trimmed by 5 bases and V by 6 bases; bases with no gene match: 3. The CDR3 has 12 residues. Germline loops: CDR1 SQVTM, CDR2 ANQGSEA. DNA of the CDR3: TGCAGCGTGATTAGCGGGACCGGGGAGCTGTTTTTT. It translates to CSVISGTGELFF.

This chain joins TRBV5-1 and TRBJ2-2, with TRBD1 as a possible D gene (5 bases). Germline lookup yields CDR1 SGHRS and CDR2 YFSETQ. The germline V and J ends were trimmed by 2 bases and 4 bases, with 12 bases remaining between them. This CDR3 is 15 amino acids long. The CDR3 DNA follows: TGCGCCAGCAGCTTCCACAGGCCGGGCACCGGGGAGCTGTTTTTT. Its protein is CASSFHRPGTGELFF.

This chain uses TRBV6-5 with TRBJ1-2, with 7 bases aligning to TRBD1. The germline CDR1 and CDR2 sequences are MNHEY and SVGAGI. V was pared by 11 bases and J by 2 bases, with 11 bases of the junction left unmatched. This CDR3 is built from 14 residues. The CDR3 loop is CAAQRGPENYGYTF. The CDR3 nucleotides are TGTGCCGCTCAGAGGGGGCCAGAGAACTATGGCTACACCTTC.

The J gene is TRBJ1-2, the V gene TRBV29-1, with TRBD1 matching 8 bases. Per germline, CDR1 SQVTM and CDR2 ANQGSEA. The V segment lost 3 bases and the J segment 5 bases; nucleotides outside the gene matches: 5. This CDR3 is built from 13 residues. This CDR3 reads CSVEEDRDYGYTF. DNA of the CDR3: TGCAGCGTTGAGGAGGACAGGGATTATGGCTACACCTTC. Full variable domain (remainder filled in from reference TRBV29-1 and TRBJ1-2): SAVISQKPSRDICQRGTSLTIQCQVDSQVTMMFWYRQQPGQSLTLIATANQGSEATYESGFVIDKFPISRPNLTFSTLTVSNMSPEDSSIYLCSVEEDRDYGYTFGSGTRLTVV.

V gene TRBV11-2 combines with J gene TRBJ2-7; D unclear. V was pared by 2 bases and J by 3 bases, with 14 bases between. Germline assignment: CDR1 SGHAT and CDR2 FQNNGV. The CDR3 runs 15 residues. CDR3 sequence: CASSLNLGTVYEQYF. The CDR3 bases are TGTGCCAGCAGCTTAAACTTGGGAACAGTCTACGAGCAGTACTTC.

The chain carries TRBV7-9 and TRBJ2-5; 10 bases map to TRBD1. In germline, CDR1 is SEHNR, CDR2 FQNEAQ (reference sequence). V trimming: 5 bases; J trimming: 1 base; junction bases outside the gene matches: 7. The length of the CDR3 is 16 residues. The CDR3 loop is CASSAGDRGLQETQYF. The CDR3 nucleotides are TGTGCCAGCAGCGCGGGGGACAGGGGCCTCCAAGAGACCCAGTACTTC.

V usage is TRBV28 and J usage is TRBJ2-7; 12 positions match TRBD1. The V segment lost 2 bases and the J segment 5 bases; nucleotides outside the gene matches: 1. Germline V gene sequence: CDR1 MDHEN, CDR2 SYDVKM. The CDR3 consists of 14 residues. The CDR3 nucleotides read TGTGCCAGCAGTTTAGGGGACAGGGGGCACGAGCAGTACTTC. Translating it yields CASSLGDRGHEQYF.

The rearrangement links TRBV6-1 to TRBJ1-2; TRBD1 might be the D (6 bases). Germline CDR1 and CDR2: MNHNS and SASEGT. This CDR3 comprises 15 residues. V shed 4 bases and J shed 4 bases, with 16 bases lying between them. DNA for the CDR3: TGTGCCAGCAGTGTAGGGGACACTAACAGCTATGGCTACACCTTC. Amino acid sequence: CASSVGDTNSYGYTF.

The V and J genes are TRBV6-5 and TRBJ2-7; a possible D gene is TRBD1 (6 bases). Per the germline V gene, CDR1 is MNHEY and CDR2 is SVGAGI. This CDR3 is built from 13 residues. The V gene lost 6 bases and the J gene lost 7 bases, with 16 bases spanning the gap. CDR3 DNA sequence: TGTGCCAGCAGACCTCCCGCCGGGACAGAGCAGTACTTC. It specifies CASRPPAGTEQYF.

The V call is TRBV6-5, the J call TRBJ2-5; D unresolved. The CDR3 runs to 15 residues. Germline V gene data show CDR1 as MNHEY and CDR2 as SVGAGI. The ends were cut back, 0 bases at V and 4 bases at J, with 12 bases in the middle. The CDR3 bases are TGTGCCAGCAGTTACTCGGATGCAGGTGGAGAGACCCAGTACTTC. This translates into CASSYSDAGGETQYF.

The chain has TRBV11-3 and TRBJ2-1; 7 bases line up with TRBD2. With V trimmed by 5 bases and J by 3 bases, 4 bases remained unmatched. The germline V gene has CDR1 SGHNT and CDR2 YENEEA. There are 14 residues in the CDR3. The CDR3 loop is CASSLASGYNEQFF. CDR3 sequence (DNA): TGTGCCAGCAGCCTTGCTAGCGGCTACAATGAGCAGTTCTTC.

This chain links TRBV4-1 with TRBJ1-1; 7 bases fit TRBD1. Trimming took 1 base from V and 4 from J; bases not matched to a gene: 3. This CDR3 is 14 amino acids long. The V gene's germline CDR1 is MGHRA and CDR2 YSYEKL. CDR3 coding DNA: TGCGCCAGCAGCCAAGTCGGACAGGCCACTGAAGCTTTCTTT. It specifies CASSQVGQATEAFF.